Below, 14 T cell receptor beta chains from the same sample are listed, as sequenced in a study of early stage breast cancer tumors. Assay used: immunoSEQ multiplex PCR; TCRdb lists only in-frame clones, some missing. This table has 45,000 to 60,000 clones, 85% to 95% appearing once. The sample comprised blood. Receptor source: a person aged 70 to 80 with breast cancer.

The CDR3 is CASSLEYSGNTIYF. CDR3 DNA: TGCGCCAGCAGCTTGGAATACTCTGGAAACACCATATATTTT. V and J are TRBV5-1 and TRBJ1-3; D is unclear. Trimming took off 0 bases at V and 0 bases at J, with 4 bases between the two ends. The CDR3 runs 14 residues. The germline V gene has CDR1 SGHRS and CDR2 YFSETQ. The full variable domain, rest sourced from reference TRBV5-1 and TRBJ1-3, is KAGVTQTPRYLIKTRGQQVTLSCSPISGHRSVSWYQQTPGQGLQFLFEYFSETQRNKGNFPGRFSGRQFSNSRSEMNVSTLELGDSALYLCASSLEYSGNTIYFGEGSWLTVV.

This clone has a single count. The chain uses TRBV27 and TRBJ1-1; unclear D gene. Germline V gives CDR1 MNHEY, CDR2 SMNVEV (reference sequence). Trimming pared 3 bases from V and 0 bases from J, leaving 8 bases between. This CDR3 is built from 14 residues. CDR3 in amino acids: CASSFGRLNTEAFF. The CDR3 nucleotides read TGTGCCAGCAGTTTTGGGAGATTGAACACTGAAGCTTTCTTT.

This clone is a singleton in its sample. This chain joins TRBV5-6 and TRBJ1-4; D unresolved. This CDR3 has 15 residues. Germline V lookup: CDR1 SGHDT, CDR2 YYEEEE. V was clipped by 0 bases and J by 8 bases, with 14 bases between them. In DNA form, the CDR3 reads TGTGCCAGCAGCTTGGGATCGGTAGTAAGAGAAAAACTGTTTTTT. Amino acids: CASSLGSVVREKLFF.

CDR3 protein: CASNDRGSYNEQFF. The CDR3 nucleotides are TGTGCCAGTAACGACAGGGGCTCCTACAATGAGCAGTTCTTC. The gene calls are TRBV19 and TRBJ2-1; 8 bases align to TRBD1. The CDR3 runs 14 residues. The ends lost 7 bases at V and 0 bases at J; junction bases unmatched: 2. Per germline, CDR1 LNHDA and CDR2 SQIVND (reference sequence). The full variable domain, its missing parts supplied by reference TRBV19 and TRBJ2-1, is DGGITQSPKYLFRKEGQNVTLSCEQNLNHDAMYWYRQDPGQGLRLIYYSQIVNDFQKGDIAEGYSVSREKKESFPLTVTSAQKNPTAFYLCASNDRGSYNEQFFGPGTRLTVL.

The chain carries TRBV29-1 and TRBJ1-1; no firm D call. The V gene lost 4 bases and the J gene lost 4 bases, with 13 bases spanning the gap. Germline loops: CDR1 SQVTM, CDR2 ANQGSEA. The CDR3 runs to 13 residues. The CDR3 is CSVVTASGTEAFF. CDR3 in DNA: TGCAGCGTTGTCACCGCCTCGGGCACTGAAGCTTTCTTT.

The CDR3 protein is CASSFTGTAQYF. DNA of the CDR3: TGTGCCAGCAGCTTCACAGGGACGGCCCAGTACTTC. The chain employs TRBV7-2 and TRBJ2-5; TRBD1 might be the D (6 bases). CDR1 is SGHTA, CDR2 FQGNSA, per germline. Trimming took off 3 bases at V and 9 bases at J, with 11 bases between the two ends. This CDR3 comprises 12 residues.

V and J are TRBV7-2 and TRBJ2-7; tentative D call: TRBD2 (6 bases). V dropped 3 bases and J dropped 2 bases, with 14 bases sitting between them. The CDR3 length is 15 residues. CDR1 is SGHTA and CDR2 is FQGNSA in the germline V gene. CDR3 nucleotides: TGTGCCAGCAGCTTCCTTGTAGCGGACCCCTACGAGCAGTACTTC. Protein product: CASSFLVADPYEQYF.

The chain carries TRBV5-6 and TRBJ1-3; D perhaps matches TRBD1 (5 bases). Germline V gives CDR1 SGHDT, CDR2 YYEEEE. The length of the CDR3 is 15 residues. V was clipped by 2 bases and J by 2 bases, with 11 bases between them. The CDR3 sequence: CASSFDSSAGNTIYF. The CDR3 bases are TGTGCCAGCAGCTTTGACAGTTCGGCTGGAAACACCATATATTTT.

This chain uses TRBV6-6 with TRBJ1-6, with D possibly matching TRBD1 (6 bases). Germline V gene sequence: CDR1 MNHNY, CDR2 SVGAGI (reference sequence). V lost 0 bases to trimming and J lost 8 bases, with 14 bases between them. The length of the CDR3 is 16 residues. CDR3 residues: CASSYSRTGYDSPLHF. CDR3 coding DNA: TGTGCCAGCAGTTACTCCCGAACAGGGTATGATTCACCCCTCCACTTT.

The rearrangement links TRBV5-1 to TRBJ2-7, with D possibly matching TRBD1 (6 bases). CDR1 and CDR2 from the germline V gene are SGHRS and YFSETQ. CDR3 length equals 14 residues. The germline V and J ends were trimmed by 0 bases and 6 bases, with 13 bases remaining between them. This CDR3 is CASSLDRVLGEQYF. CDR3 in DNA: TGCGCCAGCAGCTTGGACAGGGTTTTGGGCGAGCAGTACTTC.

The V gene is TRBV11-2, the J gene TRBJ1-6; D ambiguous. The CDR3 is made up of 12 amino acids. Germline V gene sequence: CDR1 SGHAT, CDR2 FQNNGV. Trimming cost V 7 bases and J 7 bases, with 8 bases left between them. The CDR3 coding sequence is TGTGCCAGCACTCGAGGGAATTCACCCCTCCACTTT. Translated: CASTRGNSPLHF.

The chain employs TRBV18 and TRBJ1-2; maybe TRBD1 (6 bases). The V end was cut by 6 bases, the J end by 2 bases, with 10 bases between. The germline V gene encodes CDR1 KGHSH and CDR2 LQKENI. The CDR3 spans 13 residues. CDR3 bases: TGTGCCAGCTCCCTCGACAGGAACTATGGCTACACCTTC. Protein product: CASSLDRNYGYTF.

V is TRBV7-9 and J is TRBJ2-1; TRBD1 agrees at 8 bases. The ends lost 5 bases at V and 6 bases at J; junction bases unmatched: 3. CDR1 is SEHNR and CDR2 is FQNEAQ in the germline V gene (reference sequence). CDR3 length: 13 amino acids. The CDR3 DNA sequence: TGTGCCAGCAGCACGACAGGGGTCAATGAGCAGTTCTTC. Protein sequence: CASSTTGVNEQFF.

This clone was found once. This chain links TRBV28 with TRBJ2-1; 15 bases match TRBD2. V shed 8 bases and J 8 bases; nucleotides not matched to a gene: 7. Germline loops: CDR1 MDHEN, CDR2 SYDVKM. The CDR3 length is 15 residues. Here the CDR3 DNA reads TGTGCCAGCTTCCGGACTAGCGGGAGGGCCCATGAGCAGTTCTTC. This sequence encodes CASFRTSGRAHEQFF.